The 2 T cell receptor beta chains presented below share a single source sample, sequenced in a study of T cell repertoires in cytomegalovirus infection. TCRdb passed the reads through MiXCR, listing each CDR3 protein once. The table shows some 680,000 distinct CDR3 sequences, with 35% occurring only once. The specimen was PBMCs. Receptors were obtained from a human donor in good health (CMV status not recorded). Some clones in this sample may be carry-over from other donors' samples.

The chain has TRBV19 and TRBJ2-5, with D maybe TRBD2 (5 bases). With 8 bases removed from V and 7 bases from J, the gap between germline ends came to 17 bases. Germline V gives CDR1 LNHDA, CDR2 SQIVND (reference sequence). CDR3 length: 13 amino acids. The CDR3 region has the DNA TGTGCCAGTGCTAGTTCCGCGAGGGTGACCCAGTACTTC. It yields the protein CASASSARVTQYF.

The chain joins TRBV2 to TRBJ1-5; D unclear. V was clipped by 2 bases and J by 7 bases, with 9 bases between them. Germline V gene data show CDR1 as SNHLY and CDR2 as FYNNEI. CDR3 length: 13 amino acids. The CDR3 DNA follows: TGTGCCAGCAGTGAAACGGGAGAACAGCCCCAGCATTTT. It specifies CASSETGEQPQHF.